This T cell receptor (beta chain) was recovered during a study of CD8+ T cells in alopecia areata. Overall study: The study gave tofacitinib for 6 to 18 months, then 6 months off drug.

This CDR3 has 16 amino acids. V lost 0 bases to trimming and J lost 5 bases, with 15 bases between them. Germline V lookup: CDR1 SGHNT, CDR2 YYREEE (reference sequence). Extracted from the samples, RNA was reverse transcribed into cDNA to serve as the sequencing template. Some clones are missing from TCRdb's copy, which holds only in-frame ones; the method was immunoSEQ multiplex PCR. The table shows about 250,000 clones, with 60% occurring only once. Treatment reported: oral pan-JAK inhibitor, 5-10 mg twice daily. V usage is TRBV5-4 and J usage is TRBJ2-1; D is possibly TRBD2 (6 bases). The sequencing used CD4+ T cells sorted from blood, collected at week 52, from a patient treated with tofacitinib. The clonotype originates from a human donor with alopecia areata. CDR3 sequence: CASSLGRLASHNEQFF. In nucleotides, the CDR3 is TGTGCCAGCAGCTTGGGGCGGCTAGCGAGCCACAATGAGCAGTTCTTC.